These 23 T cell receptor beta chains were sequenced from one sample in a study of blood T cells in healthy people across ages. Through a sample-barcoded 5' primer and a J-beta primer mix, a second PCR was run for about 7 to 12 cycles. TCRdb recomputed calls from the 5' RACE reads with MiXCR, one row per CDR3 protein. The sample holds over a million distinct CDR3 sequences, 40% to 45% seen once. Sequenced: blood. All receptors come from a woman younger than 35 in good health.

With respect to this clonotype: A much larger clone differs from this one at a single base, so this may be a read error. The chain has TRBV29-1 and TRBJ2-3; 7 bases are a match to TRBD1. The V gene's germline CDR1 is SQVTM and CDR2 ANQGSEA. This CDR3 spans 13 amino acids. The CDR3 reads CSVLELGTDAQYF. As DNA, the CDR3 is TGCAGCGTTTTGGAATTGGGGACAGATGCGCAGTATTTT.

The chain joins TRBV7-8 to TRBJ2-3, with D perhaps given as TRBD1 or TRBD2 (5 bases each). This CDR3 is built from 13 residues. CDR1 is SGHVS and CDR2 is FQNEAQ in the germline V gene. The V end was cut by 5 bases, the J end by 8 bases, with 14 bases between. The CDR3 here is CASSVLGRGTQYF. CDR3 DNA sequence: TGTGCCAGCAGCGTATTGGGACGGGGTACGCAGTATTTT.

The chain uses TRBV12-3 or TRBV12-4 and TRBJ2-7; 8 bases agree with TRBD2. V trimming: 5 bases; J trimming: 1 base; junction bases outside the gene matches: 4. This CDR3 region has 14 residues. CDR3 in DNA: TGTGCCAGCAGTGGTAGCGGGGTTTCCTACGAGCAGTACTTC. This translates into CASSGSGVSYEQYF.

This chain uses TRBV5-5 with TRBJ2-1; D might be TRBD2 (6 bases). The CDR3 spans 14 residues. V gave up 2 bases and J gave up 13 bases, with 19 bases separating them. Germline assignment: CDR1 SGHKS and CDR2 YYEKEE (reference sequence). CDR3 DNA sequence: TGTGCCAGCAGCTTACCTCTAGCGCCCAGTCCCCAGTTCTTC. Its protein product is CASSLPLAPSPQFF.

The chain uses TRBV4-2 and TRBJ2-5; 11 bases align to TRBD2. The germline gives CDR1 LGHNA, CDR2 YNFKEQ. This CDR3 contains 17 residues. With V trimmed by 3 bases and J by 11 bases, 17 bases remained unmatched. CDR3 DNA: TGTGCCAGCAGCCACCATCCAACTAGCGGGAGTCTTGGTGAGCAGTACTTC. It encodes CASSHHPTSGSLGEQYF.

This clonotype was seen more than once but under ten times. The chain's CDR3 is CASSEYGIETQYF. The CDR3 coding sequence is TGTGCCAGCAGTGAATACGGGATCGAGACCCAGTACTTC. The genes are TRBV6-1 and TRBJ2-5; TRBD2 is a possible D gene (5 bases). V dropped 2 bases and J dropped 5 bases, with 9 bases sitting between them. Germline V gene sequence: CDR1 MNHNS, CDR2 SASEGT. This CDR3 has 13 residues.

There are a few counts of this clonotype. V is TRBV11-2 and J is TRBJ2-1; D not certain. The CDR3 contains 15 residues. V lost 2 bases to trimming and J lost 5 bases, with 13 bases between them. Germline V gene data show CDR1 as SGHAT and CDR2 as FQNNGV. The CDR3 reads CASSLISGPHNEQFF. The CDR3 nucleotides read TGTGCCAGCAGCTTAATATCCGGGCCGCACAATGAGCAGTTCTTC.

The chain recombines TRBV20-1 with TRBJ2-1; no clear D gene. The CDR3 has 15 residues. The germline V gene encodes CDR1 DFQATT and CDR2 SNEGSKA (reference sequence). The V end lost 1 base, the J end lost 0 bases, and 10 bases lay between the germline ends. The CDR3 coding sequence is TGCAGTGCTAGAGGGGTATGGGACTCCTACAATGAGCAGTTCTTC. Translated, it gives CSARGVWDSYNEQFF.

This chain links TRBV4-1 with TRBJ2-4, with 8 positions matching TRBD2. The CDR3 covers 14 residues. V dropped 1 base and J dropped 7; count of bases not matched to a gene: 3. Germline V lookup: CDR1 MGHRA, CDR2 YSYEKL. The CDR3 spells CASSQVRGGNIQYF. The CDR3, as DNA: TGCGCCAGCAGCCAAGTTCGGGGGGGTAACATTCAGTACTTC.

CDR3 residues: CASSIAAENEQFF. The DNA for the CDR3 is TGTGCCAGCAGTATAGCAGCGGAAAATGAGCAGTTCTTC. The rearrangement links TRBV6-4 to TRBJ2-1, with D possibly matching TRBD2 (5 bases). The CDR3 has 13 residues. Germline CDR1 and CDR2: MRHNA and SNTAGT. V shed 5 bases and J shed 7 bases, with 12 bases lying between them.

This sequence joins TRBV27 and TRBJ2-7; D tentatively reads TRBD1 or TRBD2 (7 bases each). Trimming pared 5 bases from V and 10 bases from J, leaving 18 bases between. Germline assignment: CDR1 MNHEY and CDR2 SMNVEV (reference sequence). This CDR3 is 13 amino acids long. The CDR3 spells CASSPGTAGTQYF. CDR3 DNA sequence: TGTGCCAGCAGTCCCGGGACAGCGGGAACCCAGTACTTC.

This clonotype has only a few counts. The chain combines TRBV9 with TRBJ2-7, with D possibly being TRBD2 (6 bases). Germline assignment: CDR1 SGDLS and CDR2 YYNGEE. CDR3 length equals 14 residues. V gave up 1 base and J gave up 4 bases, with 12 bases separating them. The CDR3 here is CASSVNGRSYEQYF. The DNA of the CDR3 is TGTGCCAGCAGCGTAAACGGGAGATCTTACGAGCAGTACTTC. The variable domain in full, with the rest retrieved from reference TRBV9 and TRBJ2-7, is DSGVTQTPKHLITATGQRVTLRCSPRSGDLSVYWYQQSLDQGLQFLIQYYNGEERAKGNILERFSAQQFPDLHSELNLSSLELGDSALYFCASSVNGRSYEQYFGPGTRLTVT.

V and J are TRBV7-9 and TRBJ2-4, with 7 positions matching TRBD1. From germline, CDR1 is SEHNR and CDR2 FQNEAQ (reference sequence). J gave up 7 bases and V 1 base, and 4 bases lay outside the gene matches. The CDR3 contains 14 residues. CDR3 loop: CASSLVTGDNIQYF. The CDR3 DNA follows: TGTGCCAGCAGCTTAGTCACAGGGGATAACATTCAGTACTTC.

In its sample, this clonotype was seen many times. The rearrangement joins TRBV24-1 to TRBJ2-3; D is uncertain. Germline V CDR1 and CDR2: KGHDR, SFDVKD. Trimming took off 5 bases at V and 3 bases at J, with 5 bases between the two ends. This CDR3 contains 12 residues. Written as DNA, the CDR3 is TGTGCCACCAGTGGTAGTACAGATACGCAGTATTTT. It encodes CATSGSTDTQYF.

The chain employs TRBV21-1 and TRBJ1-1; the table's D call, TRBD1, was not checked against the DNA. TRBV21-1 is annotated as a pseudogene. CDR3 length: 15 residues. The CDR3 coding sequence is TGTGCCAGCAGCAAAACCGGGACGGGTTCGAGAGGAGCTTTCTTT. Translated, it gives CASSKTGTGSRGAFF.

This clonotype was observed many times. This chain joins TRBV29-1 and TRBJ2-1; D not resolved. The germline CDR1 and CDR2 sequences are SQVTM and ANQGSEA. Trimming removed 4 bases at V and 5 bases at J, with 12 bases between. The CDR3 runs to 13 residues. This CDR3 is CSVGGPSDNEQFF. In DNA form, the CDR3 reads TGCAGCGTTGGTGGACCGAGCGACAATGAGCAGTTCTTC.

Here the CDR3 DNA reads TGTGCCAGCAGCTTAGTGTGGACAGGGGAGGATGGCTACACCTTC. Translating gives CASSLVWTGEDGYTF. This chain links TRBV7-2 with TRBJ1-2, with 9 nucleotides matching TRBD1. Germline V gene data show CDR1 as SGHTA and CDR2 as FQGNSA. The CDR3 contains 15 residues. Unmatched junction bases numbered 6, after V lost 1 base and J lost 6 bases.

The table lists this clonotype with a count of one. This sequence joins TRBV4-1 and TRBJ1-6, with 7 bases aligning to TRBD1. CDR3 length: 18 amino acids. Trimming removed 4 bases from V and 9 bases from J; junction bases left unmatched: 18. CDR1 is MGHRA and CDR2 is YSYEKL in the germline V gene. The CDR3 spells CASSLRIGTVIDTSPLHF. The CDR3 region has the DNA TGCGCCAGCAGCCTGAGAATCGGGACAGTAATCGATACTTCACCCCTCCACTTT.

This clonotype was seen only a few times. The chain is built from TRBV3-1 and TRBJ1-6; D perhaps matches TRBD1 (6 bases). Germline CDR1 and CDR2: LGHDT and YNNKEL (reference sequence). CDR3 length: 12 residues. Trimming pared 8 bases from V and 5 bases from J, leaving 7 bases between. The CDR3 DNA is TGTGCCAGCGGACAGAATAATTCACCCCTCCACTTT. This gives the protein CASGQNNSPLHF.

This clonotype was observed a few times. The chain employs TRBV29-1 and TRBJ2-5, with a possible D match to TRBD1 (7 bases). There are 12 residues in the CDR3. V shed 6 bases and J shed 2 bases, with 10 bases lying between them. Germline CDR1 reads SQVTM; CDR2 reads ANQGSEA. CDR3 loop: CSVAGQQETQYF. The DNA of the CDR3 is TGCAGCGTGGCGGGACAGCAAGAGACCCAGTACTTC. Looking up the rest from reference TRBV29-1 and TRBJ2-5 gives the full variable domain: SAVISQKPSRDICQRGTSLTIQCQVDSQVTMMFWYRQQPGQSLTLIATANQGSEATYESGFVIDKFPISRPNLTFSTLTVSNMSPEDSSIYLCSVAGQQETQYFGPGTRLLVL.

The chain employs TRBV7-2 and TRBJ1-6; D remains ambiguous. The CDR3 has 13 residues. Germline loops: CDR1 SGHTA, CDR2 FQGNSA. V dropped 5 bases and J dropped 8 bases, with 10 bases sitting between them. The CDR3 nucleotides are TGTGCCAGCAGCCCCCAAAAGTATTCACCCCTCCACTTT. It translates to CASSPQKYSPLHF.

Turning to this clonotype: One base away lies a much larger clone, so this may be a sequencing read error. This chain joins TRBV29-1 and TRBJ2-1; 7 bases agree with TRBD1. The CDR3 has 11 residues. Germline V gene data show CDR1 as SQVTM and CDR2 as ANQGSEA. The trim removed 7 bases at V and 12 bases at J, leaving 9 bases unmatched. The CDR3 DNA reads TGCAGCGCCTACAGGGGCTCTGTGCAGTTCTTC. Protein: CSAYRGSVQFF.

V usage is TRBV12-3 or TRBV12-4 and J usage is TRBJ1-1; D is unresolved. The CDR3 sequence is 15 residues long. The V and J ends lost 1 base and 3 bases respectively, with 12 bases between them. Here the CDR3 DNA reads TGTGCCAGCAGTTTAGAGCGGGCTGGGTACACTGAAGCTTTCTTT. Protein: CASSLERAGYTEAFF.